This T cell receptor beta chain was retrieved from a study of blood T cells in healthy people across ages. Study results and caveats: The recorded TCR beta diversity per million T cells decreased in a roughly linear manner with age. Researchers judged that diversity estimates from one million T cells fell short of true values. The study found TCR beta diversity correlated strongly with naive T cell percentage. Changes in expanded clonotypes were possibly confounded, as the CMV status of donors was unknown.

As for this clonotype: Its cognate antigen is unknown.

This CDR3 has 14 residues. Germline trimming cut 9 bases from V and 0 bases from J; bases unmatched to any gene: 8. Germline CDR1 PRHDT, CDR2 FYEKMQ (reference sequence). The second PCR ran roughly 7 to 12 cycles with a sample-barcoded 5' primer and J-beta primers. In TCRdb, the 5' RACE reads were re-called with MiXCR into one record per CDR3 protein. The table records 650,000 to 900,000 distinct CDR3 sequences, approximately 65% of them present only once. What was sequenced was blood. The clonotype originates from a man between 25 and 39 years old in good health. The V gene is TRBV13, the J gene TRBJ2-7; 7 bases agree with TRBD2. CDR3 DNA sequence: TGTGCCAGTACCACGGGGGGAAGCTCCTACGAGCAGTACTTC. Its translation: CASTTGGSSYEQYF. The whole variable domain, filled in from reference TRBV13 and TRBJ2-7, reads AAGVIQSPRHLIKEKRETATLKCYPIPRHDTVYWYQQGPGQDPQFLISFYEKMQSDKGSIPDRFSAQQFSDYHSELNMSSLELGDSALYFCASTTGGSSYEQYFGPGTRLTVT.